The entry below describes one T cell receptor (beta chain). The sample is drawn from a study of control samples from healthy donors and cancer patients. Data came from immunoSEQ multiplex PCR; TCRdb stores just in-frame clones and leaves some out. The sample records approximately 84,000 clones, about four fifths being singletons. Germline V CDR1 and CDR2: LNHDA, SQIVND (reference sequence). V lost 8 bases to trimming and J lost 5 bases; unmatched junction nucleotides: 5. The CDR3 contains 13 residues. V is TRBV19 and J is TRBJ2-5; 10 bases are shared with TRBD1. Sequencing was done on a sample of blood. This TCR derives from a woman aged 55-69 years in good health. The CDR3 bases are TGTGCCAGTCGACAGGGGGCAAAGGAGACCCAGTACTTC. Amino acids: CASRQGAKETQYF.